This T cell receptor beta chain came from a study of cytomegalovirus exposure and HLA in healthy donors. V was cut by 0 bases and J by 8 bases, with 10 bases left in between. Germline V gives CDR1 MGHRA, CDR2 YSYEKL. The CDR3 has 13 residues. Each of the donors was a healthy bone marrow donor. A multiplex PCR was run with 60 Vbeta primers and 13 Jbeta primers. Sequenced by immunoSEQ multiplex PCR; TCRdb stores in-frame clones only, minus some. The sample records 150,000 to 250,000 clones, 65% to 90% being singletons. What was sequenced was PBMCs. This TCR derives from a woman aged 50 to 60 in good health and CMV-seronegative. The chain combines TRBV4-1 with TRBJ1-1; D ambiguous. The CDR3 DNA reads TGCGCCAGCAGCCAAGATAGTTGGTCGGAAGCTTTCTTT. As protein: CASSQDSWSEAFF.